A selection of T cell receptor beta chains follows, all from one sample in a study of T cells after yellow fever vaccination. TCRdb called the 5' RACE reads again in MiXCR, with one record for every CDR3 protein. The sample shows hundreds of thousands of distinct CDR3 sequences, around 3.9% of them seen only once. Source: PBMCs, taken on the day of the yellow fever booster vaccination. The receptors stem from a man in his late teens or twenties who received the YFV17D yellow fever vaccine. The CDR3 runs from the conserved cysteine through the conserved F or W. The order of the fields is J gene, V gene, CDR3 protein.

>TRBJ2-2|TRBV5-1
CASSWGQRSGELFF
>TRBJ1-1|TRBV12-3/TRBV12-4
CASSLPPQEIFAFF
>TRBJ2-3|TRBV20-1
CSATRGGTDTQYF
>TRBJ2-2|TRBV5-5
CASSSAGAVGELFF
>TRBJ2-5|TRBV20-1
CSAPGQETQYF
>TRBJ1-2|TRBV7-9
CASSFQGAQGYGYTF
>TRBJ2-7|TRBV5-1
CASSLSSTSGADEQYF
>TRBJ2-2|TRBV6-5
CASRGTSGGLGGELFF
>TRBJ2-5|TRBV15
CATSDRPGRKETQYF
>TRBJ2-7|TRBV7-6
CASSLAPGRAYEQYF
>TRBJ2-1|TRBV5-1
CASSSGVPYNEQFF
>TRBJ2-5|TRBV12-3/TRBV12-4
CASSPLAWETQYF
>TRBJ2-3|TRBV14
CASSQGQGHYEADTQYF
>TRBJ1-4|TRBV7-9
CASSRAVQEKLFF
>TRBJ1-6|TRBV19
CASRRPGRTRGAPLHF
>TRBJ1-1|TRBV9
CASSPMGTEAFF
>TRBJ2-2|TRBV7-9
CASSLRRPAPGELFF
>TRBJ2-5|TRBV29-1
CSVEERGVAETQYF
>TRBJ1-2|TRBV5-1
CASSWTGSYGYTF
>TRBJ2-2|TRBV7-2
CASSLQSANTGELFF
>TRBJ2-3|TRBV7-2
CASTLRLGPPDTQYF
>TRBJ2-1|TRBV29-1
CSVERRRVDNEQFF
>TRBJ1-5|TRBV5-8
CASSPLRGGSNNQPQHF
>TRBJ1-5|TRBV19
CASSVRQGRNQPQHF
>TRBJ2-2|TRBV12-3/TRBV12-4
CASSFLASNTGELFF
>TRBJ2-1|TRBV6-4
CASSGRQGDNEQFF
>TRBJ2-3|TRBV5-4
CASSGPTSGGASDTQYF
>TRBJ2-4|TRBV5-1
CASSFAGDSDIQYF
>TRBJ1-6|TRBV20-1
CSASRDRENSPLHF
>TRBJ2-2|TRBV5-1
CASSLDRVNTGELFF
>TRBJ2-3|TRBV5-4
CASSPVGQSDTQYF
>TRBJ2-7|TRBV5-1
CASSLYEQYF
>TRBJ2-6|TRBV5-1
CASSLNGEVTGANVLTF
>TRBJ2-3|TRBV10-3
CAISESASYDTQYF
>TRBJ2-1|TRBV7-3
CASSHGLGESPYNEQFF
>TRBJ2-3|TRBV6-6
CASSYPLAYF
>TRBJ2-1|TRBV20-1
CSARDSKGTRNEQFF
>TRBJ2-5|TRBV7-2
CASSPNAQETQYF